The rows below give T cell receptor beta chains drawn from one sample of a study of T cell responses to AZD1222 COVID-19 vaccine. TCRdb's copy holds only in-frame clones and misses some; the assay was immunoSEQ multiplex PCR. Counted here are approximately 150,000 clones, 85% to 95% occurring once; the ten biggest clones make up about 1.4%. The sample in question was peripheral blood, obtained on day 0 of AZD1222 vaccination. The source is an adult in good health. The CDR3 runs from the conserved cysteine through the conserved F or W. A D gene is named only where the DNA matches it firmly. Size is stated for part of the rows, as once, few or many counts, or as a class when the clone is expanded.

>NA|TRBJ1-1|NA|TRBV19
TGTGCCAGTAGTATAGACAGGAACACTGAAGCTTTCTTT
CASSIDRNTEAFF
>few|TRBJ2-1|NA|TRBV6-1
TGTGCCAGCAGTGAAGGATATGCAGGGTTCAATGAGCAGTTCTTC
CASSEGYAGFNEQFF
>NA|TRBJ1-3|TRBD1|TRBV6-6
TGTGCCAGCAGTTTGGGACAGGGTTTCTCTGGAAACACCATATATTTT
CASSLGQGFSGNTIYF
>NA|TRBJ2-2|NA|TRBV6-2/TRBV6-3
TGTGCCAGCAGTCCACACAGCCCGCTAGTATCGAACACCGGGGAGCTGTTTTTT
CASSPHSPLVSNTGELFF
>NA|TRBJ1-4|TRBD1|TRBV6-2/TRBV6-3
TGTGCCAGCAGTACAACAACTACCGGGACAGTATCAACTAATGAAAAACTGTTTTTT
CASSTTTTGTVSTNEKLFF
>NA|TRBJ2-1|NA|TRBV29-1
TGCAGCGTTGGGCAGGGCGGTTACAATGAGCAGTTCTTC
CSVGQGGYNEQFF
>NA|TRBJ1-2|TRBD1|TRBV6-6
TGTGCCACCCAGGGGGACACAAACAACTATGGCTACACCTTC
CATQGDTNNYGYTF
>once|TRBJ1-2|NA|TRBV24-1
TGTGCCACCAGTGATGGCGCAGCTACTAACTATGGCTACACCTTC
CATSDGAATNYGYTF
>NA|TRBJ2-7|NA|TRBV5-4
TGTGCCAGCAGCTCGCTACCGACAGGCCAAGGAACCTACGAGCAGTACTTC
CASSSLPTGQGTYEQYF
>NA|TRBJ2-7|TRBD1|TRBV5-4
TGTGCCAGCAGCCCCGGGACAGGGGTCCACGAGCAGTACTTC
CASSPGTGVHEQYF
>NA|TRBJ2-4|NA|TRBV6-5
TGTGCCAGCAGTTCCTATAGGACAGCTCTTCAGTACTTC
CASSSYRTALQYF
>few|TRBJ2-5|NA|TRBV7-9
TGTGCCAGCAGCTTCCGGGCGGGCGAGACCCAGTACTTC
CASSFRAGETQYF
>NA|TRBJ1-1|NA|TRBV14
TGTGCCAGCAGTGTCCCCGGACAGATTGAAGCTTTCTTT
CASSVPGQIEAFF
>NA|TRBJ1-2|NA|TRBV3-1/TRBV3-2
TGTGCCAGCAGCCAAAGTGACTATGGCTACACCTTC
CASSQSDYGYTF
>NA|TRBJ1-4|TRBD1|TRBV11-2
TGTGCCAGCAGCCCGCAGGGGGCGACTAATGAAAAACTGTTTTTT
CASSPQGATNEKLFF
>NA|TRBJ1-1|TRBD1|TRBV19
TGTGCCAGTAAACCTCGACAGGGGGAGGACACTGAAGCTTTCTTT
CASKPRQGEDTEAFF
>NA|TRBJ2-7|TRBD1|TRBV6-4
TGTGCCAGCAGTGACCGGGACAGATATACCTACGAGCAGTACTTC
CASSDRDRYTYEQYF
>NA|TRBJ1-1|NA|TRBV5-1
TGCGCCAGCAACCCTGCGGGACACATGAACACTGAAGCTTTCTTT
CASNPAGHMNTEAFF
>NA|TRBJ2-7|TRBD1|TRBV19
TGTGCCAGTAGTACCTGGGACAGGGCCGACGAGCAGTACTTC
CASSTWDRADEQYF
>NA|TRBJ2-7|TRBD2|TRBV7-9
TGTGCCAGCAGCCCGCGCCGCGGCGGACTAGCGGGAGGCGCCTGGGAGCAGTACTTC
CASSPRRGGLAGGAWEQYF
>NA|TRBJ2-7|TRBD2|TRBV5-4
TGTGCCAGCAGCTTTGGGTCTAGCGGTCTCTACGAGCAGTACTTC
CASSFGSSGLYEQYF
>NA|TRBJ2-5|TRBD2|TRBV3-1/TRBV3-2
TGTGCCAGCAGCCATCTAGCGGGTCCCAGCCAAGAGACCCAGTACTTC
CASSHLAGPSQETQYF
>NA|TRBJ1-2|NA|TRBV3-1/TRBV3-2
TGTGCCAGCAGCCACGGGGATGGCTACACCTTC
CASSHGDGYTF
>NA|TRBJ1-3|NA|TRBV6-4
TGTGCCAGCTCCCGTCGTGGGTTAGGAAACACCATATATTTT
CASSRRGLGNTIYF
>NA|TRBJ2-7|NA|TRBV30
TGTGCCTGGAGTAATCGGGTTCGGGTAGCTCCCGAGCAGTACTTC
CAWSNRVRVAPEQYF
>NA|TRBJ1-6|NA|TRBV19
TGTGCCAGTAGGAGGGGCCGAGGGCTTGCGAGCTCCTATAATTCACCCCTCCACTTT
CASRRGRGLASSYNSPLHF
>NA|TRBJ1-2|NA|TRBV27
TGTGCCAGTCGTCCAGGGCCCCTTTCCTATGGCTACACCTTC
CASRPGPLSYGYTF
>NA|TRBJ2-1|NA|TRBV6-6
TGTGCCAGCAGTTATGGACTGTGGGATGAGCAGTTCTTC
CASSYGLWDEQFF
>once|TRBJ1-1|NA|TRBV2
TGTGCCAGCAGTGAAGCCCCAAGGGACGAAGCTTTCTTT
CASSEAPRDEAFF
>NA|TRBJ1-2|TRBD1|TRBV15
TGTGCCACTGGGGACAGGGCCAACTATGGCTACACCTTC
CATGDRANYGYTF
>NA|TRBJ1-1|TRBD1|TRBV19
TGTGCCAGTAGTATCCTGGGACAGGGGGCCACTGAAGCTTTCTTT
CASSILGQGATEAFF
>NA|TRBJ1-2|NA|TRBV12-3/TRBV12-4
TGTGCCAGCAGTTTCGTGGGTAGAGAACACACCTTC
CASSFVGREHTF
>NA|TRBJ2-5|NA|TRBV5-1
TGCGCCAGCAGCTTGGGCCCCCAGGGGACCCAGTACTTC
CASSLGPQGTQYF
>NA|TRBJ2-7|TRBD2|TRBV7-6
TGTGCCAGCAGCCCCGGGACTAGCTACGAGCAGTACTTC
CASSPGTSYEQYF
>NA|TRBJ2-3|NA|TRBV12-5
TGTGCTAGTGGGGGCTGGGGCGGTCACACAGATACGCAGTATTTT
CASGGWGGHTDTQYF
>NA|TRBJ2-6|NA|TRBV29-1
TGCAGCGTTCAGGATCCGGCTGGGGCCAACGTCCTGACTTTC
CSVQDPAGANVLTF
>few|TRBJ2-7|NA|TRBV2
TGTGCCAGCAGGGGCGGAGCCTACGAGCAGTACTTC
CASRGGAYEQYF
>NA|TRBJ1-5|NA|TRBV7-9
TGTGCCAGCAGCTTAGCAGGGGTCACGCCCCAGCATTTT
CASSLAGVTPQHF
>NA|TRBJ2-1|NA|TRBV29-1
TGCAGCGTTTGGGTCAATGAGCAGTTCTTC
CSVWVNEQFF
>NA|TRBJ1-2|NA|TRBV19
TGTGCCAGTAGTATATTTGGAGGAAACTATGGCTACACCTTC
CASSIFGGNYGYTF
>NA|TRBJ1-3|NA|TRBV5-1
TGCGCCAGCAGCTTGAGCTCGGGTGGAAACACCATATATTTT
CASSLSSGGNTIYF
>NA|TRBJ2-2|NA|TRBV6-5
TGTGCCAGCAGTTACGGTTTCGGGCCCCACGGGGAGCTGTTTTTT
CASSYGFGPHGELFF
>NA|TRBJ1-2|NA|TRBV18
TGTGCCAGCTCACAGACAGCATACTATGGCTACACCTTC
CASSQTAYYGYTF
>NA|TRBJ2-1|NA|TRBV12-3/TRBV12-4
TGTGCCAGCAGTTTACAGTATGAGCAGTTCTTC
CASSLQYEQFF
>NA|TRBJ2-3|TRBD2|TRBV6-1
TGTGCCAGCAGTGAAGGGCGGGGGGGGCGGATTGGGACAGATACGCAGTATTTT
CASSEGRGGRIGTDTQYF
>NA|TRBJ2-1|NA|TRBV6-2/TRBV6-3
TGTGCCAGCAGTCAACTAGCCCTTGGCAATGAGCAGTTCTTC
CASSQLALGNEQFF
>NA|TRBJ1-1|NA|TRBV7-9
TGTGCCAGCAGCCCGAGGGGGGGCTCAGGGAACACTGAAGCTTTCTTT
CASSPRGGSGNTEAFF
>NA|TRBJ2-7|TRBD2|TRBV9
TGTGCCAGCAGCGAGGGTGACGGACTAGCGGGGTATTACGAGCAGTACTTC
CASSEGDGLAGYYEQYF
>NA|TRBJ2-1|NA|TRBV7-2
TGTGCCAGCAGCTTAGAGGGCAGCTGGAATGAGCAGTTCTTC
CASSLEGSWNEQFF
>NA|TRBJ2-7|NA|TRBV24-1
TGTGCCACCAGTGATTTGACCCCCGCCTACGAGCAGTACTTC
CATSDLTPAYEQYF
>NA|TRBJ1-2|NA|TRBV28
TGTGCCAGCAGTTTCAAGGGGTATGGCTACACCTTC
CASSFKGYGYTF
>NA|TRBJ2-3|NA|TRBV3-1/TRBV3-2
TGTGCCAGCAGTCACCGGGACATAAGCACAGATACGCAGTATTTT
CASSHRDISTDTQYF
>NA|TRBJ1-1|NA|TRBV6-5
TGTGCCAGCCAGCTTTGGATGAACACTGAAGCTTTCTTT
CASQLWMNTEAFF
>NA|TRBJ2-1|TRBD1|TRBV5-1
TGCGCCAGCAGCCGGGACAGGGGGCCTATTGATGAGCAGTTCTTC
CASSRDRGPIDEQFF
>few|TRBJ1-1|NA|TRBV28
TGTGCCAGCAGAGATCCTAAGAGGGACAAAAACCCTGAAGCTTTCTTT
CASRDPKRDKNPEAFF